The 30 T cell receptor beta chains reported below all come from one sample, sequenced in a study of OX40 agonist ivuxolimab in advanced cancers. TCRdb's copy holds only in-frame clones and misses some; the assay was immunoSEQ multiplex PCR. The table has about 64,000 clones, 91% seen once. The starting material was CD4+ or CD8+ T cells sorted from blood, obtained in a trial of the OX40 agonist ivuxolimab. All receptors derive from an adult with an advanced solid tumor such as melanoma, head and neck, liver or kidney cancer.

The chain has TRBV18 and TRBJ2-1; TRBD2 matches 10 bases. The V and J ends lost 4 bases and 5 bases, in that order; junction bases with no gene match: 11. This CDR3 has 17 residues. The germline gives CDR1 KGHSH, CDR2 LQKENI. CDR3 in amino acids: CASSLNALAGVHNEQFF. Here the CDR3 DNA reads TGTGCCAGCTCACTAAACGCCCTAGCGGGGGTACACAATGAGCAGTTCTTC.

The V gene is TRBV19, the J gene TRBJ2-7, with 8 bases identical to TRBD1. The V and J ends lost 5 bases and 3 bases, in that order; junction bases with no gene match: 12. The CDR3 has 16 residues. CDR1 and CDR2 (germline): LNHDA, SQIVND (reference sequence). The CDR3 here is CASSLPGQVKSYEQYF. The CDR3, as DNA: TGTGCCAGTAGTCTACCGGGACAGGTAAAAAGCTACGAGCAGTACTTC. Filled out from reference TRBV19 and TRBJ2-7, the complete variable domain reads DGGITQSPKYLFRKEGQNVTLSCEQNLNHDAMYWYRQDPGQGLRLIYYSQIVNDFQKGDIAEGYSVSREKKESFPLTVTSAQKNPTAFYLCASSLPGQVKSYEQYFGPGTRLTVT.

The rearrangement links TRBV18 to TRBJ2-7, with D maybe TRBD1 (6 bases). Germline V gives CDR1 KGHSH, CDR2 LQKENI. CDR3 size: 14 residues. V gave up 2 bases and J gave up 2 bases, with 10 bases separating them. The CDR3 coding sequence is TGTGCCAGCTCACCAGGGGGCGGAACCTACGAGCAGTACTTC. Protein sequence: CASSPGGGTYEQYF.

As concerns this clone: This CDR3 is also generated by other DNA sequences in the sample. The rearrangement joins TRBV5-1 to TRBJ1-2; 9 nucleotides line up with TRBD1. CDR1 SGHRS and CDR2 YFSETQ come from the germline V gene. The CDR3 runs to 14 residues. V gave up 4 bases and J gave up 2 bases; unmatched junction bases: 3. CDR3 sequence (DNA): TGCGCCAGCAGCACCGGACAGGGGAACTATGGCTACACCTTC. Protein product: CASSTGQGNYGYTF. Full variable domain (missing parts from reference TRBV5-1 and TRBJ1-2): KAGVTQTPRYLIKTRGQQVTLSCSPISGHRSVSWYQQTPGQGLQFLFEYFSETQRNKGNFPGRFSGRQFSNSRSEMNVSTLELGDSALYLCASSTGQGNYGYTFGSGTRLTVV.

This clone occurred once. The CDR3 coding sequence is TGCAGCGTTGTCGGGCTAGGGGCATACAATGAGCAGTTCTTC. The encoded protein is CSVVGLGAYNEQFF. This chain links TRBV29-1 with TRBJ2-1; the D gene is possibly TRBD1 (5 bases). The CDR3 sequence is 14 residues long. Germline CDR1 is SQVTM and CDR2 is ANQGSEA. V was cut by 4 bases and J by 4 bases, with 14 bases left in between.

V gene TRBV6-5 combines with J gene TRBJ2-2; TRBD1 or TRBD2 may be the D gene (5 bases each). CDR1 MNHEY and CDR2 SVGAGI come from the germline V gene. V lost 6 bases and J lost 7, with 9 bases in between. The length of the CDR3 is 12 residues. CDR3 DNA sequence: TGTGCCAGCAGGCGTGGGGGCGGGGAGCTGTTTTTT. Encoded protein: CASRRGGGELFF.

The chain's CDR3 is CASSLVRREEFYNEQFF. CDR3 bases: TGTGCCAGCAGCTTAGTGCGTCGCGAGGAATTCTACAATGAGCAGTTCTTC. The rearrangement uses TRBV7-8 and TRBJ2-1; unclear D gene. The CDR3 length is 17 residues. Germline CDR1 is SGHVS and CDR2 is FQNEAQ. Deletions cut 1 base from V and 3 bases from J, with 16 bases between. The full variable domain, completed using reference TRBV7-8 and TRBJ2-1, is GAGVSQSPRYKVAKRGQDVALRCDPISGHVSLFWYQQALGQGPEFLTYFQNEAQLDKSGLPSDRFFAERPEGSVSTLKIQRTQQEDSAVYLCASSLVRREEFYNEQFFGPGTRLTVL.

This chain joins TRBV30 and TRBJ2-5; D gene unclear. CDR3 size: 12 residues. The germline V and J ends were trimmed by 3 bases and 13 bases, with 18 bases remaining between them. Germline CDR1 and CDR2: GTSNPN and SVGIG (reference sequence). This CDR3 reads CAWSARGGSGYF. DNA of the CDR3: TGTGCCTGGAGCGCTCGTGGCGGTTCTGGGTACTTC.

The J gene is TRBJ2-7, the V gene TRBV4-1; D unresolved. V lost 5 bases to trimming and J lost 3 bases, with 14 bases between them. The CDR3 is 14 amino acids. CDR1 is MGHRA, CDR2 YSYEKL, per germline. CDR3 sequence: CASSIEPTFYEQYF. The CDR3 DNA follows: TGCGCCAGCAGCATCGAGCCCACTTTCTACGAGCAGTACTTC.

The chain joins TRBV10-3 to TRBJ2-3, with D unclear. Trimming removed 7 bases from V and 2 bases from J, with 10 bases in between. Germline V CDR1 and CDR2: ENHRY, SYGVKD. CDR3 length: 13 residues. The CDR3 is CAITPDNTDTQYF. The CDR3 DNA follows: TGTGCCATCACCCCAGACAACACAGATACGCAGTATTTT.

The genes are TRBV28 and TRBJ1-6; D gene uncertain. The CDR3 is 15 amino acids. From germline, CDR1 is MDHEN and CDR2 SYDVKM. V gave up 3 bases and J gave up 7 bases, with 13 bases separating them. CDR3 sequence reads: CASSFGGGRNSPLHF. CDR3 coding DNA: TGTGCCAGCAGTTTCGGTGGTGGCAGAAATTCACCCCTCCACTTT. The whole variable domain, remainder taken from reference TRBV28 and TRBJ1-6, is DVKVTQSSRYLVKRTGEKVFLECVQDMDHENMFWYRQDPGLGLRLIYFSYDVKMKEKGDIPEGYSVSREKKERFSLILESASTNQTSMYLCASSFGGGRNSPLHFGNGTRLTVT.

The rearrangement links TRBV5-4 to TRBJ2-7, with no clear D. V was shortened by 1 base and J by 4 bases, with 9 bases between the two germline ends. Germline V gene lookup returns CDR1 SGHNT and CDR2 YYREEE (reference sequence). CDR3 length: 13 residues. In DNA, the CDR3 is TGTGCCAGCAGCTTGCCGTGGAAGTACGAGCAGTACTTC. It specifies CASSLPWKYEQYF.

The J gene is TRBJ2-1, the V gene TRBV5-4, with 11 bases aligning to TRBD1. The V and J ends lost 0 bases and 8 bases, in that order; junction bases with no gene match: 4. CDR1 is SGHNT and CDR2 is YYREEE in the germline V gene (reference sequence). The CDR3 has 15 residues. The CDR3 loop reads CASSLEGQGGDEQFF. DNA for the CDR3: TGTGCCAGCAGCTTGGAGGGACAGGGGGGGGATGAGCAGTTCTTC. The entire variable domain, with the rest obtained from reference TRBV5-4 and TRBJ2-1, is as follows: ETGVTQSPTHLIKTRGQQVTLRCSSQSGHNTVSWYQQALGQGPQFIFQYYREEENGRGNFPPRFSGLQFPNYSSELNVNALELDDSALYLCASSLEGQGGDEQFFGPGTRLTVL.

The chain has TRBV7-2 and TRBJ1-2; 8 nucleotides agree with TRBD1. With 1 base clipped from V and 4 bases from J, the junction kept 8 bases outside the gene matches. The CDR3 has 16 residues. Germline CDR1 and CDR2: SGHTA and FQGNSA. CDR3 protein: CASSLEMQGATYGYTF. CDR3 nucleotides: TGTGCCAGCAGCTTAGAGATGCAGGGGGCCACCTATGGCTACACCTTC.

This chain joins TRBV27 and TRBJ2-2; D call uncertain. Germline loops: CDR1 MNHEY, CDR2 SMNVEV (reference sequence). V shed 3 bases and J shed 6 bases, with 14 bases lying between them. The CDR3 consists of 15 residues. CDR3 nucleotide sequence: TGTGCCAGCAGTTTCAGACGACTTAAATCCGGGGAGCTGTTTTTT. It is translated as CASSFRRLKSGELFF.

The rearrangement links TRBV5-5 to TRBJ1-2, with a weak D call TRBD1 (5 bases). CDR1 is SGHKS, CDR2 YYEKEE, per germline (reference sequence). The V end was cut by 0 bases, the J end by 3 bases, with 9 bases between. This CDR3 has 14 amino acids. In DNA form, the CDR3 reads TGTGCCAGCAGCTTGGCCGAGGGGCACTATGGCTACACCTTC. This codes for CASSLAEGHYGYTF.

V is TRBV18 and J is TRBJ2-3; D may be TRBD2 (5 bases). The V end was cut by 4 bases, the J end by 3 bases, with 8 bases between. The CDR3 consists of 13 residues. The germline V gene has CDR1 KGHSH and CDR2 LQKENI. DNA of the CDR3: TGTGCCAGCTCACGAGGGTGGACAGATACGCAGTATTTT. Translation: CASSRGWTDTQYF.

This clone was counted once. The chain uses TRBV30 and TRBJ2-3, with D perhaps given as TRBD1 or TRBD2 (5 bases each). The V gene lost 2 bases and the J gene lost 9 bases, with 12 bases spanning the gap. Germline values: CDR1 GTSNPN, CDR2 SVGIG (reference sequence). The CDR3 is 12 amino acids. In nucleotides, the CDR3 is TGTGCCTGGAGTCCCGGGACCCGAACGCAGTATTTT. Protein: CAWSPGTRTQYF.

The chain is built from TRBV7-3 and TRBJ1-1, with 7 bases identical to TRBD1. The V gene end was trimmed by 3 bases and the J gene end by 8 bases; junction bases not matched to a gene: 6. The CDR3 runs 13 residues. Looked up from germline, CDR1 is SGHTA and CDR2 is FQGTGA. Written as DNA, the CDR3 is TGTGCCAGCAGCTTGGGACAGAGTGAGGAAGCTTTCTTT. Translation gives CASSLGQSEEAFF. The full variable domain, in which reference TRBV7-3 and TRBJ1-1 provide the parts outside the CDR3, is GAGVSQTPSNKVTEKGKYVELRCDPISGHTALYWYRQSLGQGPEFLIYFQGTGAADDSGLPNDRFFAVRPEGSVSTLKIQRTERGDSAVYLCASSLGQSEEAFFGQGTRLTVV.

The chain employs TRBV18 and TRBJ2-2, with D perhaps matching TRBD1 or TRBD2 (5 bases each). CDR3 size: 16 residues. From germline, CDR1 is KGHSH and CDR2 LQKENI. Trimming left V 5 bases short and J 6 bases short, with 19 bases between. The CDR3 region has the DNA TGTGCCAGCTCAGGTTCTACATCGGGGACGGCCGGGGAGCTGTTTTTT. Amino acids: CASSGSTSGTAGELFF.

This clone was counted a single time. The chain uses TRBV6-1 and TRBJ1-2, with D possibly matching TRBD1 (5 bases). V was trimmed by 4 bases and J by 8 bases, leaving 20 bases between them. This CDR3 contains 15 residues. Germline values: CDR1 MNHNS, CDR2 SASEGT. The CDR3 nucleotides read TGTGCCAGCAGTGCAAAAACTGGGCCCAGGGACGGCTACACCTTC. Translating it yields CASSAKTGPRDGYTF.

This clone was seen only once. The chain is built from TRBV5-5 and TRBJ2-5, with unresolved D. Trimming stripped 0 bases from V and 2 bases from J, with 17 bases between. The CDR3 spans 17 residues. CDR1 SGHKS and CDR2 YYEKEE come from the germline V gene (reference sequence). The CDR3 DNA follows: TGTGCCAGCAGCTTGGCCTCGGTCCAATCCCGACAAGAGACCCAGTACTTC. Its translation: CASSLASVQSRQETQYF.

The CDR3 region is CASSLGSGAFF. As DNA, the CDR3 is TGTGCCAGCAGCTTAGGTAGCGGGGCGTTCTTC. The chain couples TRBV7-9 to TRBJ2-1; 8 bases are shared with TRBD2. The V gene end was trimmed by 1 base and the J gene end by 15 bases; junction bases not matched to a gene: 2. This CDR3 region has 11 residues. Germline assignment: CDR1 SEHNR and CDR2 FQNEAQ (reference sequence).

The V gene is TRBV7-9, the J gene TRBJ2-5; D possibly corresponds to TRBD2 (6 bases). Trimming left V 1 base short and J 1 base short, with 16 bases between. Per germline, CDR1 SEHNR and CDR2 FQNEAQ (reference sequence). CDR3 length equals 17 residues. CDR3 in amino acids: CASSLGSGSSVQETQYF. Written as DNA, the CDR3 is TGTGCCAGCAGCTTAGGTTCCGGGAGTTCGGTCCAAGAGACCCAGTACTTC.

This clone was picked up a small number of times. The rearrangement joins TRBV5-6 to TRBJ1-1, with D perhaps matching TRBD1 (5 bases). Germline V gene lookup returns CDR1 SGHDT and CDR2 YYEEEE. The CDR3 extends over 14 amino acids. The V and J ends lost 3 bases and 0 bases respectively, with 9 bases between them. This CDR3 is CASSSGRLNTEAFF. The CDR3 DNA reads as TGTGCCAGCAGCTCGGGACGGCTGAACACTGAAGCTTTCTTT.

Here the CDR3 DNA reads TGTGCCAGCTCACCAGCGACAGGGGGGCCGTATTTT. Translation gives CASSPATGGPYF. The chain employs TRBV18 and TRBJ2-3; 9 bases map to TRBD1. Germline lookup yields CDR1 KGHSH and CDR2 LQKENI. Germline trimming cut 2 bases from V and 14 bases from J; bases unmatched to any gene: 5. The CDR3 totals 12 residues.

The chain combines TRBV19 with TRBJ2-1; 9 nucleotides agree with TRBD2. The CDR3 totals 17 residues. J was trimmed by 5 bases and V by 5 bases; bases with no gene match: 13. The germline V gene has CDR1 LNHDA and CDR2 SQIVND (reference sequence). CDR3 DNA sequence: TGTGCCAGTAGTCCCTCACCCTTAGCGGGAGTCCACAATGAGCAGTTCTTC. Translated: CASSPSPLAGVHNEQFF.

The chain is built from TRBV9 and TRBJ2-3; a possible D gene is TRBD1 (5 bases). The CDR3 is 18 residues long. V shed 0 bases and J shed 1 base, with 18 bases lying between them. Per germline, CDR1 SGDLS and CDR2 YYNGEE. DNA for the CDR3: TGTGCCAGCAGCGTAGGATTGGGGTGGGGCCGCCGCACAGATACGCAGTATTTT. This sequence encodes CASSVGLGWGRRTDTQYF.

This chain connects TRBV11-3 to TRBJ2-7; perhaps TRBD1 as D (6 bases). Trimming took off 1 base at V and 8 bases at J, with 9 bases between the two ends. From germline, CDR1 is SGHNT and CDR2 YENEEA. The CDR3 extends over 12 amino acids. The chain's CDR3 is CASSLGGRKQYF. The CDR3 DNA is TGTGCCAGCAGCTTAGGGGGGCGAAAGCAGTACTTC.

V is TRBV5-1 and J is TRBJ2-3; D remains unclear. This CDR3 comprises 14 residues. From germline, CDR1 is SGHRS and CDR2 YFSETQ. Trimming took 5 bases from V and 3 from J, leaving 13 bases between them. This CDR3 is CASRTRRGTDTQYF. In DNA, the CDR3 is TGCGCCAGCAGGACCCGCCGCGGAACAGATACGCAGTATTTT.